The entry below gives a single T cell receptor beta chain sequence along with its context. Its specificity is not known. TCRdb re-called the reads with MiXCR, one entry per CDR3 protein. The table shows some 600,000 distinct CDR3 sequences, with around 24% occurring only once. This sample is drawn from a study of T cell repertoires in cytomegalovirus infection. Study background: The public TCR beta signatures pointed to both CMV infection and matching HLA type. Whole-study findings and limits: HLA-C-restricted, CMV-specific TCR beta clonotypes were dominant ex vivo. Cumulative frequency of public TCR beta families picked out carriers of CMV plus the relevant HLA.

This CDR3 region has 15 residues. CDR1 and CDR2 (germline): SNHLY, FYNNEI. The V and J ends lost 0 bases and 2 bases respectively, with 8 bases between them. The chain uses TRBV2 and TRBJ1-5; unclear D gene. Sequencing was performed on CD8+ T cells from PBMCs. The sequence was collected from a human donor in good health (CMV status not recorded). Some clones in this sample may be carry-over from other donors' samples. CDR3 in DNA: TGTGCCAGCAGTGAAGCCGGGAAGGGCAATCAGCCCCAGCATTTT. Its protein product is CASSEAGKGNQPQHF.